These 24 T cell receptor beta chains were all obtained from the same sample, sequenced in a study of spatial heterogeneity in lung cancer. Study-level points and caveats: The number of expanded tumor alpha and beta chains correlated with mutation number.

No antigens are known for them. TCRdb re-analysed the 5' RACE reads in MiXCR, keeping a single row per CDR3 protein. The sample comprises roughly 7,000 distinct CDR3 sequences, roughly 13% of which are singletons, and 7.5% to 10% rests with the top ten. Time point described: sample taken at primary tumor resection. Sample: lung tumor tissue, taken at surgery. All receptors come from a female donor with early-stage non-small cell lung cancer.

By sample fraction, this clonotype is medium-sized. A library made for alpha chains picked up this beta chain off target, so its size means little. The chain combines TRBV18 with TRBJ1-1; no reliable D call. V lost 3 bases and J lost 4, with 18 bases in between. Germline-derived CDR1 and CDR2 are KGHSH and LQKENI. The length of the CDR3 is 16 residues. The CDR3 DNA reads as TGTGCCAGCTCACCCGTCCCTCCTACCAGGAGCACTGAAGCTTTCTTT. Its translation: CASSPVPPTRSTEAFF. Together with reference TRBV18 and TRBJ1-1, the CDR3 gives the full variable domain: NAGVMQNPRHLVRRRGQEARLRCSPMKGHSHVYWYRQLPEEGLKFMVYLQKENIIDESGMPKERFSAEFPKEGPSILRIQQVVRGDSAAYFCASSPVPPTRSTEAFFGQGTRLTVV.

Sample share makes this clonotype medium-sized. Since the library was made to target alpha chains, this beta chain is a stray read and its abundance is not meaningful. This chain connects TRBV7-2 to TRBJ1-2; D ambiguous. The CDR3 sequence is 15 residues long. Looked up from germline, CDR1 is SGHTA and CDR2 is FQGNSA. V was trimmed by 1 base and J by 4 bases, leaving 13 bases between them. CDR3 sequence (DNA): TGTGCCAGCAGCTTAGTACGCCAGGCAATCTATGGCTACACCTTC. Encoded protein: CASSLVRQAIYGYTF.

There are many counts of this clonotype. This beta chain is an off-target read within a library intended for alpha chains, so its frequency means little. This chain uses TRBV5-1 with TRBJ2-2, with TRBD2 identical over 7 bases. CDR3 size: 15 residues. Germline V gene data show CDR1 as SGHRS and CDR2 as YFSETQ. The V gene end was trimmed by 4 bases and the J gene end by 4 bases; junction bases not matched to a gene: 7. The CDR3 spells CASSHSGGGTGELFF. Here the CDR3 DNA reads TGCGCCAGCAGCCACTCGGGGGGTGGCACCGGGGAGCTGTTTTTT.

Judged by abundance, this clonotype is medium-sized (0.01 to 0.1%). This beta chain was picked up by a library intended for alpha chains and is off target, so its count carries little meaning. The chain combines TRBV3-1 with TRBJ2-7; D is ambiguous. V was cut by 2 bases and J by 8 bases, with 10 bases left in between. Germline V CDR1 and CDR2: LGHDT, YNNKEL (reference sequence). The CDR3 has 12 residues. The DNA for the CDR3 is TGTGCCAGCAGCCAAAGTGAAAGGAAGCAGTACTTC. It yields the protein CASSQSERKQYF.

As for this clonotype: This beta chain was picked up by a library intended for alpha chains and is off target, so its count carries little meaning. This chain links TRBV29-1 with TRBJ1-1; 7 positions match TRBD1. This CDR3 has 13 amino acids. V trimming: 5 bases; J trimming: 0 bases; junction bases outside the gene matches: 3. The germline V gene encodes CDR1 SQVTM and CDR2 ANQGSEA. The CDR3 DNA follows: TGCAGCGTTAGGGGACAGCTGAACACTGAAGCTTTCTTT. Its protein product is CSVRGQLNTEAFF.

The table lists this clonotype with many counts. Since it is a stray read in a library aimed at alpha chains, this beta chain has a size that is not meaningful. The chain has TRBV20-1 and TRBJ1-2; no definite D call. Germline CDR1 is DFQATT and CDR2 is SNEGSKA (reference sequence). The CDR3 covers 12 residues. V was clipped by 3 bases and J by 1 base, with 6 bases between them. CDR3 nucleotide sequence: TGCAGTGCTAGCGGGATTAACTATGGCTACACCTTC. It specifies CSASGINYGYTF.

This clonotype was observed at least ten times. Little can be read into the size of this beta chain, an off-target read in a library designed for alpha chains. The chain combines TRBV2 with TRBJ2-5; no definite D call. This CDR3 has 12 residues. V was shortened by 6 bases and J by 8 bases, with 13 bases between the two germline ends. Germline CDR1 SNHLY, CDR2 FYNNEI. The CDR3, as DNA: TGTGCCAGCAGAGCCGGTGGCCCTACCCAGTACTTC. Residues: CASRAGGPTQYF.

By sample share, this clonotype is medium-sized. Since the library was made to target alpha chains, this beta chain is a stray read and its abundance is not meaningful. V and J are TRBV9 and TRBJ2-7, with TRBD2 as a possible D gene (5 bases). This CDR3 is 12 amino acids long. In germline, CDR1 is SGDLS, CDR2 YYNGEE. Trimming took 4 bases from V and 3 from J, leaving 8 bases between them. The CDR3 sequence: CASSPRGYEQYF. The CDR3 DNA is TGTGCCAGCAGCCCCCGGGGCTACGAGCAGTACTTC. Full variable domain (rest looked up from reference TRBV9 and TRBJ2-7): DSGVTQTPKHLITATGQRVTLRCSPRSGDLSVYWYQQSLDQGLQFLIQYYNGEERAKGNILERFSAQQFPDLHSELNLSSLELGDSALYFCASSPRGYEQYFGPGTRLTVT.

This clonotype is termed medium-sized. Little can be read into the size of this beta chain, an off-target read in a library designed for alpha chains. J is TRBJ2-3 and V is TRBV7-2; 13 positions match TRBD2. Germline loops: CDR1 SGHTA, CDR2 FQGNSA. With 5 bases clipped from V and 6 bases from J, the junction kept 8 bases outside the gene matches. The CDR3 covers 16 residues. The CDR3 sequence is CASSPRTSGGGDTQYF. The DNA for the CDR3 is TGTGCCAGCAGCCCGCGGACTAGCGGGGGTGGGGATACGCAGTATTTT.

In its sample, this clonotype ranks as medium-sized. This beta chain is an off-target read within a library intended for alpha chains, so its frequency means little. The rearrangement joins TRBV5-6 to TRBJ2-2, with unresolved D. The germline V gene has CDR1 SGHDT and CDR2 YYEEEE. V gave up 4 bases and J gave up 7 bases, with 8 bases separating them. This CDR3 has 12 residues. In DNA form, the CDR3 reads TGTGCCAGCAGCCCGGGTCACGGGGAGCTGTTTTTT. It yields the protein CASSPGHGELFF.

About this clonotype: This beta chain is an off-target read within a library intended for alpha chains, so its frequency means little. V gene TRBV20-1 combines with J gene TRBJ2-1, with TRBD2 identical over 8 bases. The V gene end was trimmed by 3 bases and the J gene end by 3 bases; junction bases not matched to a gene: 10. The CDR3 totals 16 residues. Germline CDR1 is DFQATT and CDR2 is SNEGSKA (reference sequence). CDR3 coding DNA: TGCAGTGCTAGGTCTGCCGGGACTAGAGACTACAATGAGCAGTTCTTC. Translated, it gives CSARSAGTRDYNEQFF.

With respect to this clonotype: This beta chain was picked up by a library intended for alpha chains and is off target, so its count carries little meaning. V usage is TRBV7-9 and J usage is TRBJ2-7; 7 nucleotides match TRBD2. Germline values: CDR1 SEHNR, CDR2 FQNEAQ (reference sequence). J lost 6 bases, V lost 2 bases, and 10 bases had no gene match. The CDR3 spans 15 residues. The CDR3 loop reads CASSLTATSGVEQYF. DNA of the CDR3: TGTGCCAGCAGCTTAACCGCCACCAGCGGGGTCGAGCAGTACTTC. The full variable domain, in which reference TRBV7-9 and TRBJ2-7 provide the parts outside the CDR3, is DTGVSQNPRHKITKRGQNVTFRCDPISEHNRLYWYRQTLGQGPEFLTYFQNEAQLEKSRLLSDRFSAERPKGSFSTLEIQRTEQGDSAMYLCASSLTATSGVEQYFGPGTRLTVT.

This clonotype was detected ten times or more. This beta chain slipped into a library made for alpha chains as a stray read, so its size is not meaningful. The CDR3 is CASSQETGGTYNEQFF. The CDR3 nucleotides are TGTGCCAGCTCACAAGAGACAGGGGGCACTTACAATGAGCAGTTCTTC. V usage is TRBV18 and J usage is TRBJ2-1; 10 bases line up with TRBD1. Germline V gene lookup returns CDR1 KGHSH and CDR2 LQKENI. V was clipped by 4 bases and J by 4 bases; unmatched bases: 7. The CDR3 totals 16 residues.

This clonotype was observed at least ten times. This beta chain came through as a stray read in a library set up for alpha chains, and its size says little. The chain employs TRBV2 and TRBJ2-3, with 7 nucleotides matching TRBD2. CDR1 and CDR2 from the germline V gene are SNHLY and FYNNEI. J lost 2 bases, V lost 7 bases, and 3 bases had no gene match. The CDR3 covers 13 residues. CDR3 region: CASKRDPTDTQYF. The CDR3 bases are TGTGCCAGCAAGCGGGACCCCACAGATACGCAGTATTTT.

In its sample, this clonotype is medium-sized (0.01 to 0.1%). A library prepared for alpha chains yielded this beta chain as an off-target read; its size is of little meaning. This chain links TRBV6-1 with TRBJ1-5; 8 bases align to TRBD1. The CDR3 sequence is 14 residues long. Germline-derived CDR1 and CDR2 are MNHNS and SASEGT. With 6 bases clipped from V and 6 bases from J, the junction kept 7 bases outside the gene matches. The CDR3 sequence: CASRAQGAGQPQHF. DNA of the CDR3: TGTGCCAGCAGAGCCCAGGGGGCGGGTCAGCCCCAGCATTTT.

This clonotype is termed medium-sized (0.01 to 0.1%). This beta chain appears as a stray read in a library generated for alpha chains; its size is not informative. The gene calls are TRBV7-2 and TRBJ2-5; TRBD2 aligns across 11 bases. The CDR3 covers 15 residues. The V gene's germline CDR1 is SGHTA and CDR2 FQGNSA. The junction had 6 bases not matched to a gene; V was cut back by 4 bases and J by 5 bases. The CDR3 bases are TGTGCCAGCAGCTCCCGACTAGCGGGGAGCGAGACCCAGTACTTC. Translated, it gives CASSSRLAGSETQYF.

Relative to its sample, this clonotype is medium-sized. Within a library made for alpha chains, this beta chain is off target, and its count is uninformative. The V and J genes are TRBV5-1 and TRBJ2-3, with 7 bases that match TRBD2. The CDR3 extends over 13 amino acids. Trimming removed 6 bases from V and 4 bases from J; junction bases left unmatched: 5. Germline V gene data show CDR1 as SGHRS and CDR2 as YFSETQ. The CDR3, as DNA: TGCGCCAGCATCCCAAGCGGGGCAGATACGCAGTATTTT. Protein sequence: CASIPSGADTQYF.

This clonotype has ten or more counts. Because the library targeted alpha chains, this beta chain is an off-target read whose size means little. The chain links TRBV9 to TRBJ2-3, with D possibly matching TRBD2 (6 bases). This CDR3 comprises 15 residues. Trimming pared 1 base from V and 0 bases from J, leaving 9 bases between. The germline CDR1 and CDR2 sequences are SGDLS and YYNGEE. The CDR3 nucleotides read TGTGCCAGCAGCGTAAGTAGCGGAAGCACAGATACGCAGTATTTT. Translated: CASSVSSGSTDTQYF.

This clonotype is labeled large. This beta chain lies outside the target of a library built for alpha chains; its clone size means little. The chain couples TRBV7-9 to TRBJ1-1, with 9 positions matching TRBD1. The CDR3 spans 17 residues. In germline, CDR1 is SEHNR, CDR2 FQNEAQ (reference sequence). J lost 3 bases, V lost 1 base, and 9 bases had no gene match. CDR3 coding DNA: TGTGCCAGCAGCTTAGTGACAGGGGGTACGAGGGACACTGAAGCTTTCTTT. Protein product: CASSLVTGGTRDTEAFF.

This clonotype ranks as medium-sized. Found in a library prepared for alpha chains, this beta chain is an off-target read, and its abundance has little meaning. The genes are TRBV28 and TRBJ2-7, with unresolved D. The V gene's germline CDR1 is MDHEN and CDR2 SYDVKM. Trimming stripped 8 bases from V and 2 bases from J, with 19 bases between. This CDR3 is 15 amino acids long. For the CDR3, the DNA is TGTGCCAGCGCGGTTGAAGCGCCTATCACCTACGAGCAGTACTTC. Translating gives CASAVEAPITYEQYF.

Many counts were recorded for this clonotype. A library made for alpha chains picked up this beta chain off target, so its size means little. The chain links TRBV12-3 or TRBV12-4 to TRBJ1-1, with 9 positions matching TRBD1. Germline trimming cut 6 bases from V and 11 bases from J; bases unmatched to any gene: 7. This CDR3 comprises 12 residues. The CDR3 spells CASRPQGAVAFF. The DNA for the CDR3 is TGTGCCAGCAGACCACAGGGGGCTGTTGCTTTCTTT.

This clonotype was counted many times. Within a library made for alpha chains, this beta chain is off target, and its count is uninformative. The rearrangement uses TRBV4-3 and TRBJ2-3, with D possibly being TRBD1 (6 bases). This CDR3 is 13 amino acids long. The V end was cut by 1 base, the J end by 9 bases, with 11 bases between. Germline V CDR1 and CDR2: LGHNA, YSLEER. In DNA form, the CDR3 reads TGCGCCAGCAGCCAAGGCCGACAGGAAACGCAGTATTTT. Translated, it gives CASSQGRQETQYF.

This clonotype was seen many times. Found in a library prepared for alpha chains, this beta chain is an off-target read, and its abundance has little meaning. The genes are TRBV7-8 and TRBJ1-6; TRBD1 matches at 9 bases. This CDR3 has 15 residues. The J segment lost 4 bases and the V segment lost 4 bases, leaving 2 bases of the junction unmatched. CDR1 SGHVS and CDR2 FQNEAQ come from the germline V gene. In DNA, the CDR3 is TGTGCCAGCAGCTCCGGGACAGGGTATAATTCACCCCTCCACTTT. Translation: CASSSGTGYNSPLHF.

This clonotype came up many times. Found in a library prepared for alpha chains, this beta chain is an off-target read, and its abundance has little meaning. The V gene is TRBV20-1, the J gene TRBJ2-7; TRBD1 might be the D (6 bases). Germline V gene sequence: CDR1 DFQATT, CDR2 SNEGSKA (reference sequence). The ends were cut back, 3 bases at V and 5 bases at J, with 20 bases in the middle. The CDR3 runs to 15 residues. The CDR3 sequence is CSASLSAGAWDEQYF. The DNA for the CDR3 is TGCAGTGCTAGCCTTTCGGCAGGGGCATGGGACGAGCAGTACTTC.